This entry lists 18 T cell receptor beta chains sequenced from one sample in a study of T cell repertoires in cytomegalovirus infection. TCRdb re-derived calls from the reads in MiXCR, one entry per CDR3 protein. The data hold approximately 320,000 distinct CDR3 sequences, with 9.5% observed a single time. What was sequenced was PBMCs. These receptors all come from a human donor in good health (CMV status not recorded). Some clones in this sample may be carry-over from other donors' samples.

This clonotype was observed a single time. The gene calls are TRBV5-4 and TRBJ2-2; 8 bases agree with TRBD2. Trimming at V came to 4 bases and at J to 1 base, leaving 15 bases not matched to a gene. Germline V gene sequence: CDR1 SGHNT, CDR2 YYREEE (reference sequence). CDR3 length: 19 residues. The CDR3 reads CASSGGSGRNPENTGELFF. The DNA of the CDR3 is TGTGCCAGCAGCGGGGGCAGCGGGAGAAACCCCGAGAACACCGGGGAGCTGTTTTTT.

CDR3 region: CASSHLGSNQPQHF. CDR3 nucleotide sequence: TGTGCCAGCAGCCACCTCGGAAGCAATCAGCCCCAGCATTTT. V usage is TRBV7-6 and J usage is TRBJ1-5; D gene uncertain. Germline V gene data show CDR1 as SGHVS and CDR2 as FNYEAQ. The CDR3 extends over 14 amino acids. Trimming cost V 5 bases and J 1 base, with 9 bases left between them.

This clonotype was recorded at least ten times. The chain links TRBV7-3 to TRBJ2-1, with D perhaps TRBD1 or TRBD2 (5 bases each). Germline CDR1 SGHTA, CDR2 FQGTGA. CDR3 length: 15 amino acids. V gave up 5 bases and J gave up 4 bases, with 15 bases separating them. As DNA, the CDR3 is TGTGCCAGCAGCAAAACCGGGACGGAGTACAATGAGCAGTTCTTC. Translating gives CASSKTGTEYNEQFF. The entire variable domain, with the rest obtained from reference TRBV7-3 and TRBJ2-1, is as follows: GAGVSQTPSNKVTEKGKYVELRCDPISGHTALYWYRQSLGQGPEFLIYFQGTGAADDSGLPNDRFFAVRPEGSVSTLKIQRTERGDSAVYLCASSKTGTEYNEQFFGPGTRLTVL.

This clonotype has a count of ten or more. This chain connects TRBV12-3 or TRBV12-4 to TRBJ2-7; D tentatively fits TRBD1 or TRBD2 (5 bases each). CDR3 length: 14 amino acids. Trimming removed 6 bases from V and 5 bases from J, with 17 bases in between. CDR3: CASSPGTPLDEQYF. CDR3 nucleotide sequence: TGTGCCAGCAGCCCAGGGACCCCCCTGGACGAGCAGTACTTC.

This clonotype was observed a handful of times. The CDR3 sequence: CASSPTSGYNEQFF. Written as DNA, the CDR3 is TGTGCCAGCAGTCCGACTAGCGGTTACAATGAGCAGTTCTTC. The V and J genes are TRBV6-1 and TRBJ2-1; 9 nucleotides match TRBD2. Per germline, CDR1 MNHNS and CDR2 SASEGT. The V gene end was trimmed by 5 bases and the J gene end by 4 bases; junction bases not matched to a gene: 3. The CDR3 is 14 amino acids.

This clonotype has just a few counts. This chain joins TRBV20-1 and TRBJ1-2; 7 bases agree with TRBD1. Unmatched junction bases numbered 18, after V lost 4 bases and J lost 7 bases. This CDR3 has 16 residues. CDR1 and CDR2 from the germline V gene are DFQATT and SNEGSKA (reference sequence). The CDR3 sequence: CSANVMGQPRNAGYTF. For the CDR3, the DNA is TGCAGTGCTAACGTAATGGGACAGCCCAGGAATGCTGGCTACACCTTC.

This clonotype appeared many times. The chain has TRBV12-3 or TRBV12-4 and TRBJ2-7, with D perhaps matching TRBD2 (5 bases). V was cut by 7 bases and J by 2 bases, with 15 bases left in between. The CDR3 totals 14 residues. The CDR3, as DNA: TGTGCCAGCACCATTTTAGGAGGAGCCTACGAGCAGTACTTC. Translating gives CASTILGGAYEQYF.

This clonotype was counted between two and nine times. This chain joins TRBV7-2 and TRBJ2-3; 8 positions match TRBD2. Germline V gene sequence: CDR1 SGHTA, CDR2 FQGNSA. CDR3 length: 17 residues. After removal of 2 bases from V and 0 bases from J, the junction contained 7 bases not matched to a gene. The CDR3 bases are TGTGCCAGCAGCTTACAACCGGGACTAGTAAGCACAGATACGCAGTATTTT. This sequence encodes CASSLQPGLVSTDTQYF. The entire variable domain, with the rest obtained from reference TRBV7-2 and TRBJ2-3, is as follows: GAGVSQSPSNKVTEKGKDVELRCDPISGHTALYWYRQSLGQGLEFLIYFQGNSAPDKSGLPSDRFSAERTGGSVSTLTIQRTQQEDSAVYLCASSLQPGLVSTDTQYFGPGTRLTVL.

This clonotype showed up many times. The J gene is TRBJ2-1, the V gene TRBV4-1; weak D call: TRBD2 (5 bases). CDR3 size: 16 residues. Trimming removed 2 bases from V and 8 bases from J, with 19 bases in between. Germline CDR1 is MGHRA and CDR2 is YSYEKL. The CDR3 loop reads CASSQNPPRGFDEQFF. CDR3 DNA sequence: TGCGCCAGCAGCCAAAATCCCCCGAGAGGGTTTGATGAGCAGTTCTTC.

V is TRBV6-6 and J is TRBJ2-2; D not certain. CDR1 and CDR2 from the germline V gene are MNHNY and SVGAGI (reference sequence). This CDR3 region has 12 residues. The germline V and J ends were trimmed by 4 bases and 7 bases, with 7 bases remaining between them. The CDR3 region has the DNA TGTGCCAGCAGTTCGCACGGCGGGGAGCTGTTTTTT. This gives the protein CASSSHGGELFF.

The J gene is TRBJ2-7, the V gene TRBV7-6, with D unclear. Trimming took off 5 bases at V and 0 bases at J, with 11 bases between the two ends. Germline V gives CDR1 SGHVS, CDR2 FNYEAQ. The CDR3 is 14 amino acids. The DNA for the CDR3 is TGTGCCAGCAGCCCCGGACGGCCCTCCTACGAGCAGTACTTC. It encodes CASSPGRPSYEQYF.

The CDR3 region is CASSQLGGTGLRETQYF. The CDR3 DNA reads TGCGCCAGCAGCCAGCTGGGGGGGACAGGGTTACGGGAGACCCAGTACTTC. The chain joins TRBV4-1 to TRBJ2-5, with 9 bases matching TRBD1. Germline-derived CDR1 and CDR2 are MGHRA and YSYEKL. The CDR3 is 17 amino acids. The V segment lost 3 bases and the J segment 5 bases; nucleotides outside the gene matches: 13.

The genes are TRBV19 and TRBJ2-2; TRBD2 matches at 13 bases. The germline CDR1 and CDR2 sequences are LNHDA and SQIVND (reference sequence). J was trimmed by 5 bases and V by 4 bases; bases with no gene match: 1. The CDR3 totals 15 residues. CDR3 in DNA: TGTGCCAGTAGTAAGGGACTAGCGGGGACCGGGGAGCTGTTTTTT. Its protein product is CASSKGLAGTGELFF.

The chain carries TRBV6-6 and TRBJ1-1; tentatively, D is TRBD1 (5 bases). There are 15 residues in the CDR3. Trimming took off 6 bases at V and 1 base at J, with 15 bases between the two ends. The germline gives CDR1 MNHNY, CDR2 SVGAGI (reference sequence). CDR3 amino acids: CASRRGIGENTEAFF. CDR3 nucleotides: TGTGCCAGCAGGAGAGGAATAGGGGAGAACACTGAAGCTTTCTTT.

This clonotype came up many times. The chain recombines TRBV7-2 with TRBJ1-3; TRBD1 might be the D (6 bases). The ends were cut back, 4 bases at V and 2 bases at J, with 9 bases in the middle. The CDR3 loop spans 14 amino acids. Germline V lookup: CDR1 SGHTA, CDR2 FQGNSA. In DNA form, the CDR3 reads TGTGCCAGCAGCTCGGACAGCCCTGGAAACACCATATATTTT. Amino acid sequence: CASSSDSPGNTIYF.

This clonotype appeared many times. CDR3 protein: CASSLAGLGSGNTIYF. The CDR3 region has the DNA TGTGCCAGCAGCTTGGCGGGCTTGGGCTCTGGAAACACCATATATTTT. The genes are TRBV7-6 and TRBJ1-3; D ambiguous. CDR1 is SGHVS, CDR2 FNYEAQ, per germline. The V gene lost 3 bases and the J gene lost 0 bases, with 12 bases spanning the gap. There are 16 residues in the CDR3.

The rearrangement links TRBV7-3 to TRBJ1-3; tentatively, D is TRBD1 (5 bases). From germline, CDR1 is SGHTA and CDR2 FQGTGA. The length of the CDR3 is 14 residues. V lost 3 bases to trimming and J lost 2 bases, with 8 bases between them. The CDR3 loop is CASSLAGTGNTIYF. The CDR3 DNA is TGTGCCAGCAGCTTGGCAGGGACTGGAAACACCATATATTTT. Full variable domain (remainder filled in from reference TRBV7-3 and TRBJ1-3): GAGVSQTPSNKVTEKGKYVELRCDPISGHTALYWYRQSLGQGPEFLIYFQGTGAADDSGLPNDRFFAVRPEGSVSTLKIQRTERGDSAVYLCASSLAGTGNTIYFGEGSWLTVV.

This clonotype showed up many times. This chain uses TRBV7-2 with TRBJ1-2, with unresolved D. In germline, CDR1 is SGHTA, CDR2 FQGNSA. The CDR3 covers 14 residues. Trimming removed 7 bases at V and 4 bases at J, with 16 bases between. The DNA of the CDR3 is TGTGCCAGCACCCCGGACGTCCTTGTCTATGGCTACACCTTC. Protein product: CASTPDVLVYGYTF.